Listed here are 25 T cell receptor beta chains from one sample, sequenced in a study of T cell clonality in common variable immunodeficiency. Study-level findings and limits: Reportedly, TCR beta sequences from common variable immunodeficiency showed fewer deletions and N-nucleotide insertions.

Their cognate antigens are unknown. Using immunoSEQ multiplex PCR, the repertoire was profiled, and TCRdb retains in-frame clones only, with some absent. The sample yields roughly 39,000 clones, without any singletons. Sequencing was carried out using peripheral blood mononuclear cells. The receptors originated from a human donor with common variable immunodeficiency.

The CDR3 protein is CASSERGGTGNSPLHF. The CDR3 DNA, read in part, is TGTGCCAGCAGTGAAAGGGGTGGGACAGGGAATTCACCC. The chain carries TRBV6-1 and TRBJ1-6; TRBD1 matches at 9 bases. The read falls 3 residues short of the CDR3 end, and the missing part is taken from the germline J gene. The CDR3 totals 16 residues. With V trimmed by 2 bases and J by 7 bases, 6 bases remained unmatched. Germline lookup yields CDR1 MNHNS and CDR2 SASEGT.

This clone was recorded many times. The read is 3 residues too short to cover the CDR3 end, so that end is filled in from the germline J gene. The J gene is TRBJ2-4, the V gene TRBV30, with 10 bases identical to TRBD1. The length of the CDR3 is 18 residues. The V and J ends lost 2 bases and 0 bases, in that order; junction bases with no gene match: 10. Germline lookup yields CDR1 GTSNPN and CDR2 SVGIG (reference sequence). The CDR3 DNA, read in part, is TGTGCCTGGAGTCCAAAAGGGACAGGGGTTATAGCCAAAAACATT. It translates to CAWSPKGTGVIAKNI. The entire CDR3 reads CAWSPKGTGVIAKNIQYF.

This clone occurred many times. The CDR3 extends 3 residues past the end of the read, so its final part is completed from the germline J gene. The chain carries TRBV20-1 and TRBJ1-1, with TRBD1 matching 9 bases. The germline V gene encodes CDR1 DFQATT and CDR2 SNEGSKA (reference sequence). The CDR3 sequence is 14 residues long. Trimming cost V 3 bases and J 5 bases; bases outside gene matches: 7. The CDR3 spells CSARSRDRETEAFF. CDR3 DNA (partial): TGCAGTGCTAGGTCCCGGGACAGGGAAACTGAA.

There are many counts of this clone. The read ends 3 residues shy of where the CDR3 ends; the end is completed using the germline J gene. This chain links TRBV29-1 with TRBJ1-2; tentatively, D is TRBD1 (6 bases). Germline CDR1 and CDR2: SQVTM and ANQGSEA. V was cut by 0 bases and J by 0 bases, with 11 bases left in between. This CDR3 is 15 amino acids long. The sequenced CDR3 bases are TGCAGCGTTGAAGATCAGCAGGGGTCTAACTATGGC. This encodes CSVEDQQGSNYG. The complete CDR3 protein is CSVEDQQGSNYGYTF.

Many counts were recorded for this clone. The sequenced CDR3 bases are TGTGCCAGTAGTATAGATCCCCTAGCGGGTAACCGTAATGAG. It encodes CASSIDPLAGNRNE. The full CDR3 protein is CASSIDPLAGNRNEQFF. The chain employs TRBV19 and TRBJ2-1, with TRBD2 identical over 8 bases. The read ends 3 residues shy of where the CDR3 ends; the end is completed using the germline J gene. Germline V CDR1 and CDR2: LNHDA, SQIVND (reference sequence). This CDR3 has 17 amino acids. J gave up 7 bases and V 0 bases, and 11 bases lay outside the gene matches.

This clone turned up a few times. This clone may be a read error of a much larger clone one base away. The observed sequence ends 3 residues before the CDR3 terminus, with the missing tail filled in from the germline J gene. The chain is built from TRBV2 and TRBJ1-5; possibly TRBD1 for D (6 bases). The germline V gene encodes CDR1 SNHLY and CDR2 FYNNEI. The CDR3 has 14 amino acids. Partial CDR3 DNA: TGTGCCAGCAGTGGACAGGCCAGCAATCGGCCC. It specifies CASSGQASNRP. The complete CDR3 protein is CASSGQASNRPQHF.

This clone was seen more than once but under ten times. The CDR3 sequence is CASRALNDRGLYEQYF. Partial CDR3 DNA: TGTGCCAGCAGAGCCCTAAACGACAGGGGGCTCTACGAG. The genes are TRBV2 and TRBJ2-7, with 10 bases aligning to TRBD1. Read data end 3 residues before the CDR3 end; the end is taken from the germline J gene. Germline V gives CDR1 SNHLY, CDR2 FYNNEI. V lost 6 bases, J lost 3 bases, and 11 bases stayed unmatched. CDR3 length equals 16 residues.

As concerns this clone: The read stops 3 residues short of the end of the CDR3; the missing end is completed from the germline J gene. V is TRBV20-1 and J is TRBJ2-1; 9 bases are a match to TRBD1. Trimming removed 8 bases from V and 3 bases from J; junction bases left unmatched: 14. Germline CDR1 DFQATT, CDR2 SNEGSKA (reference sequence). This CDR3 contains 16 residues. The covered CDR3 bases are TGCAGTTCTAACTGGGGAGGGACAGGGAACTACAATGAG. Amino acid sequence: CSSNWGGTGNYNE. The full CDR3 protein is CSSNWGGTGNYNEQFF.

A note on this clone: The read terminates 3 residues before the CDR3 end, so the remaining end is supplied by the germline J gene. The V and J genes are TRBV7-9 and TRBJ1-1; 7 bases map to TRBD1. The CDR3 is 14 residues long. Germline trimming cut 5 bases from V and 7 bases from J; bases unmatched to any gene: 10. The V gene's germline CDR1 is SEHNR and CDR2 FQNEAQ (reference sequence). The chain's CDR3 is CASSEYRGVGEAFF. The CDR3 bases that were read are TGTGCCAGCAGCGAGTACAGGGGAGTGGGTGAA.

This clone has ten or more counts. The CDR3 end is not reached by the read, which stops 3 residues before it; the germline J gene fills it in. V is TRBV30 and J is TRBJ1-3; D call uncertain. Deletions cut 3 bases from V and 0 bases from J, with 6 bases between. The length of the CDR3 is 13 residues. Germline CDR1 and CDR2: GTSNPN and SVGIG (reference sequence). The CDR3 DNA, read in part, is TGTGCCTGGAGGGCAAACTCTGGAAACACC. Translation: CAWRANSGNT. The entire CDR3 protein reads CAWRANSGNTIYF. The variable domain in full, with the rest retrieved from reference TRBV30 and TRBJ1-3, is SQTIHQWPATLVQPVGSPLSLECTVEGTSNPNLYWYRQAAGRGLQLLFYSVGIGQISSEVPQNLSASRPQDRQFILSSKKLLLSDSGFYLCAWRANSGNTIYFGEGSWLTVV.

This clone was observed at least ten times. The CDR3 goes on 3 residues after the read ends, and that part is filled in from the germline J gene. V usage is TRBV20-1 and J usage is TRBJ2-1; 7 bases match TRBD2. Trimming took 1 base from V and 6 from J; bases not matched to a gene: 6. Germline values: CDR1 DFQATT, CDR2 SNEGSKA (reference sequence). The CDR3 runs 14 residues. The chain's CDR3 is CSARGGAGVNEQFF. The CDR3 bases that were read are TGCAGTGCTAGAGGGGGTGCGGGGGTCAATGAG.

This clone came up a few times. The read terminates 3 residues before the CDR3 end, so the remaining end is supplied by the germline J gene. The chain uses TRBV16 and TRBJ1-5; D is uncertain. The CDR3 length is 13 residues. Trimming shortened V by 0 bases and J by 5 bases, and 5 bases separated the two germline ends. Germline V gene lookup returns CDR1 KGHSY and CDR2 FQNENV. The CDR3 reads CASSQSRDQPQHF. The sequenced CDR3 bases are TGTGCCAGCAGCCAATCGAGGGATCAGCCC.

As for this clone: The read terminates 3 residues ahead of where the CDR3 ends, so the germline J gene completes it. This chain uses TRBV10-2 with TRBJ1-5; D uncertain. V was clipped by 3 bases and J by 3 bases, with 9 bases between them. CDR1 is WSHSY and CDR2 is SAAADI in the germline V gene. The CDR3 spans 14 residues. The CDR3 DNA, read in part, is TGCGCCAGCAGTGATGAGGTGTTCAATCAGCCC. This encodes CASSDEVFNQP. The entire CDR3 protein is CASSDEVFNQPQHF.

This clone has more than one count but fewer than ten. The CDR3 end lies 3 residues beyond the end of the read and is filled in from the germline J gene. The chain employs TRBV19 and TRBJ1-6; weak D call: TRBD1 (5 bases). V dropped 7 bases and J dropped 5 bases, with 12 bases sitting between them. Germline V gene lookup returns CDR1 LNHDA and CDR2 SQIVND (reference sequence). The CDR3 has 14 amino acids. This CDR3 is CASIRTSDNSPLHF. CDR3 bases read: TGTGCCAGTATCCGGACATCGGATAATTCACCC.

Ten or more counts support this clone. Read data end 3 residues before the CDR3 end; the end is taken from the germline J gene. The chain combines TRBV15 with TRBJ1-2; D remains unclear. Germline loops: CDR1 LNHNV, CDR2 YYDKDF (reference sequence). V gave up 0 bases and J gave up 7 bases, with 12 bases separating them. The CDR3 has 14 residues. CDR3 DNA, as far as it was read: TGTGCCACCAGCAGAGATCCTAATGGGCCTGGC. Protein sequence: CATSRDPNGPG. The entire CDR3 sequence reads CATSRDPNGPGYTF.

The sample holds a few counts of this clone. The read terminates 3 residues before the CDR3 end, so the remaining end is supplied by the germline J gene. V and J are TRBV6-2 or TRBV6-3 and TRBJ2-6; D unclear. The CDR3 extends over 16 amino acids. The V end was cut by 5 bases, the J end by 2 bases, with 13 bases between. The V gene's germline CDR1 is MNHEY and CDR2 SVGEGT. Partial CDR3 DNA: TGTGCCAGCAGTCCCCTATCGATCACTGGGGCCAACGTC. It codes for CASSPLSITGANV. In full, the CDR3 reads CASSPLSITGANVLTF.

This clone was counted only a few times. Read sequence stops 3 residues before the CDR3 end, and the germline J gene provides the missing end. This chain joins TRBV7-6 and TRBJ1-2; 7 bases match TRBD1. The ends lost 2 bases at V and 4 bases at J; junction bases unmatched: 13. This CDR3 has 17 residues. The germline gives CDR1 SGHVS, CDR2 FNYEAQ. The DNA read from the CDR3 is TGTGCCAGCAGCTTATTAGCTTCTGGGGACAGCGCCTATGGC. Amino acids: CASSLLASGDSAYG. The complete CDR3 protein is CASSLLASGDSAYGYTF.

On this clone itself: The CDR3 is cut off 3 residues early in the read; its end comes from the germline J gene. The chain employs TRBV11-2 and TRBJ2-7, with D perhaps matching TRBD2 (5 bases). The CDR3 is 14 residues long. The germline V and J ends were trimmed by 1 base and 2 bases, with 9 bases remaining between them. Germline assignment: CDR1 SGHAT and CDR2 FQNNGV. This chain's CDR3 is CASSLGAGAYEQYF. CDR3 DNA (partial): TGTGCCAGCAGCTTAGGGGCCGGGGCCTACGAG.

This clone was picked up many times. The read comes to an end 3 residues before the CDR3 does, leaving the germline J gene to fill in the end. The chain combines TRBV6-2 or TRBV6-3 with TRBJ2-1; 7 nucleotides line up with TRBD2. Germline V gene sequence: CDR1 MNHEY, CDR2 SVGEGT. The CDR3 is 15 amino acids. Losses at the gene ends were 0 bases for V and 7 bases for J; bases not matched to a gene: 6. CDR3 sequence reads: CASSYSMSGINEQFF. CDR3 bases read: TGTGCCAGCAGTTACTCGATGAGCGGGATAAATGAG.

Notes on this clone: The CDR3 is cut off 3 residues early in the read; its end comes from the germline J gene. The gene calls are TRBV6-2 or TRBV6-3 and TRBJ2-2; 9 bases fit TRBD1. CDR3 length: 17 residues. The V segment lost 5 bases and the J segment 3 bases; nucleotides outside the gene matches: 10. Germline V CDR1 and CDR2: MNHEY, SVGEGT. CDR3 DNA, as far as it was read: TGTGCCAGCAGTAGGGGACAGGGAATTCGGTACACCGGGGAG. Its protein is CASSRGQGIRYTGE. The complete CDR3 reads CASSRGQGIRYTGELFF.

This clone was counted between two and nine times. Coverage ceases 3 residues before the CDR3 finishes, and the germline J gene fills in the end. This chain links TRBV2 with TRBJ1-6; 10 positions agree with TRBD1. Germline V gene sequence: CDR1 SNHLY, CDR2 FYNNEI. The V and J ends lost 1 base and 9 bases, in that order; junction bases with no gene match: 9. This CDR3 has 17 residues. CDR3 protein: CASSEGQGAIFRSPLHF. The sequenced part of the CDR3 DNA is TGTGCCAGCAGTGAAGGACAGGGGGCCATTTTTCGTTCACCC.

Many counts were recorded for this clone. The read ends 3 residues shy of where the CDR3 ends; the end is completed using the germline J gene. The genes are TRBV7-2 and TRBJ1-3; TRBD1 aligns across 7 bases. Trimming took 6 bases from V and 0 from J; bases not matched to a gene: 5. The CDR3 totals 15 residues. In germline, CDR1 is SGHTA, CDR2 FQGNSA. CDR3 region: CASRQQGSSGNTIYF. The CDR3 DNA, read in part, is TGTGCCAGCAGACAACAGGGGAGCTCTGGAAACACC.

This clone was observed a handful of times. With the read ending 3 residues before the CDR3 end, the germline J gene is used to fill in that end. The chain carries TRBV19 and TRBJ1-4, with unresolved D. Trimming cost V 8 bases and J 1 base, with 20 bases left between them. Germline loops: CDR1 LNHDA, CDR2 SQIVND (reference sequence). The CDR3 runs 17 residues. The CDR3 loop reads CASSEAPQKKTNEKLFF. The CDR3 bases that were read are TGTGCCAGTTCGGAAGCGCCACAAAAGAAAACTAATGAAAAA.

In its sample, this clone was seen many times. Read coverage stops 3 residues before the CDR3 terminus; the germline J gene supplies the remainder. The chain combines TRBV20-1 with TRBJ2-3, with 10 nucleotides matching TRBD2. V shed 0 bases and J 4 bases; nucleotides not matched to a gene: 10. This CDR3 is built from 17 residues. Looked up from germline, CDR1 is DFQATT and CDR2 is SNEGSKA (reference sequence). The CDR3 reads CSARDTRTSGRPDTQYF. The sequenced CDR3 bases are TGCAGTGCTAGAGATACCAGGACTAGCGGCAGACCAGATACG.

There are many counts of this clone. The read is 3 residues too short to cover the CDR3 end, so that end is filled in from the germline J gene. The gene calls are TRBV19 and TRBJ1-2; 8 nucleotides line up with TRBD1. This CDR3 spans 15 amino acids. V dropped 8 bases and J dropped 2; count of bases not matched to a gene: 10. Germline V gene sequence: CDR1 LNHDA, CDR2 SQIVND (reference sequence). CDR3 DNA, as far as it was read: TGTGCCAGTCTTATAGGGACAGGATCCAACTATGGC. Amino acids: CASLIGTGSNYG. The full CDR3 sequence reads CASLIGTGSNYGYTF.